A selection of T cell receptor beta chains follows, all from one sample in a study of T cells in Graves' hyperthyroidism and ophthalmopathy. TCRdb re-called the multiplex PCR reads with MiXCR, one entry per CDR3 protein. The sample holds hundreds of thousands of distinct CDR3 sequences, 35% to 40% seen once. The specimen sequenced was blood. These receptors were taken from a man between 18 and 29 years old with Graves' hyperthyroidism. Both conserved end residues are part of each CDR3. The D gene is left open where the match is weak. A row's size may be missing; if present it is once, few, many or a size class.

j_gene: TRBJ1-1; d_gene: TRBD1; abundance: NA; v_gene: TRBV2; len: 15; CDR3nt: TGTGCCAGCTCGCCCTCGACAGGGATGAACACTGAAGCTTTCTTT; CDR3aa: CASSPSTGMNTEAFF
j_gene: TRBJ2-5; d_gene: NA; abundance: few; v_gene: TRBV20-1; len: 15; CDR3nt: TGCAGTGCTAGTCAAAGGAACCAACCGCAAGAGACCCAGTACTTC; CDR3aa: CSASQRNQPQETQYF
j_gene: TRBJ2-2; d_gene: NA; abundance: few; v_gene: TRBV6-1; len: 13; CDR3nt: TGTGCCGGCAGGAGAGCGAACACCGGGGAGCTGTTTTTT; CDR3aa: CAGRRANTGELFF
j_gene: TRBJ2-7; d_gene: NA; abundance: NA; v_gene: TRBV7-9; len: 13; CDR3nt: TGTGCCAGCAGCTTACCCCCCTGGCACGAGCAGTACTTC; CDR3aa: CASSLPPWHEQYF
j_gene: TRBJ2-5; d_gene: TRBD1; abundance: NA; v_gene: TRBV20-1; len: 14; CDR3nt: TGCAGTGCTAGTAGGGGGCAGGGAAGAGAGACCCAGTACTTC; CDR3aa: CSASRGQGRETQYF
j_gene: TRBJ2-5; d_gene: NA; abundance: NA; v_gene: TRBV2; len: 13; CDR3nt: TGTGCCAGCAGTGAAGGGGGGAAAGAGACCCAGTACTTC; CDR3aa: CASSEGGKETQYF
j_gene: TRBJ1-1; d_gene: TRBD1; abundance: NA; v_gene: TRBV5-6; len: 17; CDR3nt: TGTGCCAGCACCCCTGGGACAGGGCAGGGTTTAAGGACTGAAGCTTTCTTT; CDR3aa: CASTPGTGQGLRTEAFF
j_gene: TRBJ2-2; d_gene: TRBD1; abundance: NA; v_gene: TRBV25-1; len: 16; CDR3nt: TGTGCCAGCAGTCAACCGGGACAGCTAAACACCGGGGAGCTGTTTTTT; CDR3aa: CASSQPGQLNTGELFF
j_gene: TRBJ1-6; d_gene: NA; abundance: many; v_gene: TRBV12-3/TRBV12-4; len: 14; CDR3nt: TGTGCCAGCACTCTTTGGGTGAGCAATTCACCCCTCCACTTT; CDR3aa: CASTLWVSNSPLHF
j_gene: TRBJ1-6; d_gene: NA; abundance: few; v_gene: TRBV4-1; len: 15; CDR3nt: TGCGCCAGCAGCACGCGGACAGCTGATAATTCACCCCTCCACTTT; CDR3aa: CASSTRTADNSPLHF
j_gene: TRBJ1-4; d_gene: TRBD1; abundance: NA; v_gene: TRBV4-1; len: 13; CDR3nt: TGCGCCAGCAGCCTAAGGGACAGTCTTCTTCTGTTTTTT; CDR3aa: CASSLRDSLLLFF
j_gene: TRBJ1-5; d_gene: NA; abundance: NA; v_gene: TRBV10-3; len: 12; CDR3nt: TGTGCCAGCGGGCAGGTCATTCAGCCCCAGCATTTT; CDR3aa: CASGQVIQPQHF
j_gene: TRBJ1-1; d_gene: NA; abundance: many; v_gene: TRBV19; len: 12; CDR3nt: TGTGCCAGTAGTATCGGGCAGGTGGAAGCTTTCTTT; CDR3aa: CASSIGQVEAFF
j_gene: TRBJ1-3; d_gene: NA; abundance: many; v_gene: TRBV29-1; len: 15; CDR3nt: TGCAGCGTCCACTCCCGGGGGCTGGCTGGAAACACCATATATTTT; CDR3aa: CSVHSRGLAGNTIYF
j_gene: TRBJ2-7; d_gene: TRBD1; abundance: few; v_gene: TRBV9; len: 15; CDR3nt: TGTGCCAGCAGCGTAGGGGGACAGGGGGCCTACGAGCAGTACTTC; CDR3aa: CASSVGGQGAYEQYF
j_gene: TRBJ1-4; d_gene: TRBD1; abundance: many; v_gene: TRBV15; len: 12; CDR3nt: TGTGCCACCAGGACAGGGAGTGAAAAACTGTTTTTT; CDR3aa: CATRTGSEKLFF
j_gene: TRBJ2-5; d_gene: TRBD2; abundance: few; v_gene: TRBV20-1; len: 14; CDR3nt: TGCAGTGCCCTCCCGCGAGCGGGGCCAGAGACCCAGTACTTC; CDR3aa: CSALPRAGPETQYF
j_gene: TRBJ2-6; d_gene: NA; abundance: NA; v_gene: TRBV7-9; len: 13; CDR3nt: TGTGCCAGCAGCTTAGTACAGATGAACGTCCTGACTTTC; CDR3aa: CASSLVQMNVLTF
j_gene: TRBJ1-5; d_gene: TRBD1; abundance: many; v_gene: TRBV19; len: 16; CDR3nt: TGTGCCAGCCGGAAGGGCGGGACAGGGGGCATAGCGCCCCAGCATTTT; CDR3aa: CASRKGGTGGIAPQHF
j_gene: TRBJ1-3; d_gene: NA; abundance: few; v_gene: TRBV20-1; len: 14; CDR3nt: TGCAGTGTTCTCCCCCGGGGGTCGGGAAACACCATATATTTT; CDR3aa: CSVLPRGSGNTIYF
j_gene: TRBJ2-7; d_gene: TRBD1; abundance: NA; v_gene: TRBV28; len: 14; CDR3nt: TGTGCCAGCAGTTTTTGGGACAGTTTATACGAGCAGTACTTC; CDR3aa: CASSFWDSLYEQYF
j_gene: TRBJ1-3; d_gene: NA; abundance: NA; v_gene: TRBV9; len: 14; CDR3nt: TGTGCCAGCAGCGTGGCGTCGGCGGGAAACACCATATATTTT; CDR3aa: CASSVASAGNTIYF
j_gene: TRBJ1-5; d_gene: NA; abundance: NA; v_gene: TRBV9; len: 16; CDR3nt: TGTGCCAGCAGCGTAGAGGGGAAGACTAGCAATCAGCCCCAGCATTTT; CDR3aa: CASSVEGKTSNQPQHF
j_gene: TRBJ1-2; d_gene: NA; abundance: once; v_gene: TRBV12-3/TRBV12-4; len: 11; CDR3nt: TGTGCCAGCAGTTCCTACGGGATCTACACCTTC; CDR3aa: CASSSYGIYTF
j_gene: TRBJ1-1; d_gene: NA; abundance: NA; v_gene: TRBV5-6; len: 13; CDR3nt: TGTGCCAGCAGGAGGGCCGGGAACACTGAAGCTTTCTTT; CDR3aa: CASRRAGNTEAFF
j_gene: TRBJ1-2; d_gene: TRBD1; abundance: NA; v_gene: TRBV20-1; len: 11; CDR3nt: TGCAGTGCCGGGGACAGGGCTGGCTACACCTTC; CDR3aa: CSAGDRAGYTF
j_gene: TRBJ1-1; d_gene: TRBD1; abundance: few; v_gene: TRBV5-6; len: 16; CDR3nt: TGTGCCAGCAGTGCTAGGGATGGCAGGGGGCTCACTGAAGCTTTCTTT; CDR3aa: CASSARDGRGLTEAFF
j_gene: TRBJ2-2; d_gene: TRBD1; abundance: few; v_gene: TRBV29-1; len: 14; CDR3nt: TGCAGCGTTTTGACAGGGGGCGCGGGCGGGGAGCTGTTTTTT; CDR3aa: CSVLTGGAGGELFF
j_gene: TRBJ2-7; d_gene: NA; abundance: many; v_gene: TRBV15; len: 14; CDR3nt: TGTGCCACCAGCAGAGATGAGGGATCCTACGAGCAGTACTTC; CDR3aa: CATSRDEGSYEQYF
j_gene: TRBJ1-3; d_gene: NA; abundance: few; v_gene: TRBV7-9; len: 15; CDR3nt: TGTGCCAGCAGGCCCTCAGAAGTCTCTGGAAACACCATATATTTT; CDR3aa: CASRPSEVSGNTIYF
j_gene: TRBJ1-3; d_gene: NA; abundance: NA; v_gene: TRBV6-4; len: 14; CDR3nt: TGTGCCAGCAGTGACGTTCCCTCTGGAAACACCATATATTTT; CDR3aa: CASSDVPSGNTIYF
j_gene: TRBJ1-6; d_gene: NA; abundance: NA; v_gene: TRBV6-1; len: 10; CDR3nt: TGTGCATGCAGAGAGTTACCCCTCCACTTT; CDR3aa: CACRELPLHF
j_gene: TRBJ1-1; d_gene: NA; abundance: NA; v_gene: TRBV6-2/TRBV6-3; len: 12; CDR3nt: TGTGCCAGCAAACATACGAACACTGAAGCTTTCTTT; CDR3aa: CASKHTNTEAFF
j_gene: TRBJ1-5; d_gene: TRBD1; abundance: few; v_gene: TRBV7-9; len: 15; CDR3nt: TGTGCCAGCAGCTTGGCGGGACAGCCAAATCAGCCCCAGCATTTT; CDR3aa: CASSLAGQPNQPQHF
j_gene: TRBJ2-7; d_gene: NA; abundance: NA; v_gene: TRBV6-5; len: 11; CDR3nt: TGTGCCAGCAAACAGCTTTACGGGCAGTACTTC; CDR3aa: CASKQLYGQYF
j_gene: TRBJ1-1; d_gene: NA; abundance: NA; v_gene: TRBV25-1; len: 12; CDR3nt: TGTGCCAGCAGTTTAGTAATGACCGAAGCTTTCTTT; CDR3aa: CASSLVMTEAFF
j_gene: TRBJ1-2; d_gene: NA; abundance: NA; v_gene: TRBV7-9; len: 15; CDR3nt: TGTGCCAGCAGCATTGGGTACAGGGTGGACTATGGCTACACCTTC; CDR3aa: CASSIGYRVDYGYTF
j_gene: TRBJ2-7; d_gene: TRBD1; abundance: once; v_gene: TRBV4-1; len: 14; CDR3nt: TGCGCCAGCAGCGGGCAGGGGGACGTCCACGAGCAGTACTTC; CDR3aa: CASSGQGDVHEQYF
j_gene: TRBJ2-2; d_gene: NA; abundance: few; v_gene: TRBV29-1; len: 15; CDR3nt: TGCAGCGTGGAGGGCCAGGACTCTACCACCGGGGAGCTGTTTTTT; CDR3aa: CSVEGQDSTTGELFF
j_gene: TRBJ1-4; d_gene: NA; abundance: NA; v_gene: TRBV7-9; len: 16; CDR3nt: TGTGCCAGCAGGTCCACTCCCGGGGGTTGGGGTGAAAAACTGTTTTTT; CDR3aa: CASRSTPGGWGEKLFF
j_gene: TRBJ2-5; d_gene: NA; abundance: few; v_gene: TRBV12-3/TRBV12-4; len: 14; CDR3nt: TGTGCCAGCAGTCCCGCGGTCCGGGTGGAGACCCAGTACTTC; CDR3aa: CASSPAVRVETQYF
j_gene: TRBJ2-7; d_gene: NA; abundance: NA; v_gene: TRBV9; len: 15; CDR3nt: TGCGCCAGCAGCGTAGGGGGCGGGGGAATCGGCGAGCAGTACTTC; CDR3aa: CASSVGGGGIGEQYF
j_gene: TRBJ1-1; d_gene: NA; abundance: many; v_gene: TRBV19; len: 15; CDR3nt: TGTGCCAGTAAGAGGTCGGCCATCTTTGACACTGAAGCTTTCTTT; CDR3aa: CASKRSAIFDTEAFF
j_gene: TRBJ2-2; d_gene: NA; abundance: many; v_gene: TRBV9; len: 11; CDR3nt: TGTGCCAGCAGTGACCGGGAAGAGCTGTTTTTT; CDR3aa: CASSDREELFF
j_gene: TRBJ2-5; d_gene: NA; abundance: many; v_gene: TRBV10-1; len: 12; CDR3nt: TGCGCCAGCAGCCCGAGGAGGGAGACCCAGTACTTC; CDR3aa: CASSPRRETQYF
j_gene: TRBJ1-6; d_gene: NA; abundance: NA; v_gene: TRBV2; len: 15; CDR3nt: TGTGCCAGCAGTGGAGGAGGGGGGGGGAATTCACCCCTCCACTTT; CDR3aa: CASSGGGGGNSPLHF
j_gene: TRBJ2-2; d_gene: NA; abundance: NA; v_gene: TRBV29-1; len: 14; CDR3nt: TGCAGCGTTGAGCTGGGAGGCAATGCCGGGGAGCTGTTTTTT; CDR3aa: CSVELGGNAGELFF
j_gene: TRBJ1-6; d_gene: NA; abundance: NA; v_gene: TRBV6-5; len: 12; CDR3nt: TGTGCCAGCAGTTACTCGAGAGGGGCCCTCCACTTT; CDR3aa: CASSYSRGALHF
j_gene: TRBJ2-5; d_gene: TRBD2; abundance: NA; v_gene: TRBV20-1; len: 15; CDR3nt: TGCAGTGCTAGAAAGCTACGCGGGGGGGAAGAGACCCAGTACTTC; CDR3aa: CSARKLRGGEETQYF
j_gene: TRBJ1-1; d_gene: TRBD1; abundance: NA; v_gene: TRBV29-1; len: 11; CDR3nt: TGCAGCTCAGGGGGCGGAACTGAAGCTTTCTTT; CDR3aa: CSSGGGTEAFF
j_gene: TRBJ2-5; d_gene: NA; abundance: NA; v_gene: TRBV29-1; len: 15; CDR3nt: TGCAGCGCCCGACCGGACAGAAGCCCCCAAGAGACCCAGTACTTC; CDR3aa: CSARPDRSPQETQYF
j_gene: TRBJ1-6; d_gene: NA; abundance: few; v_gene: TRBV27; len: 12; CDR3nt: TGTGCCAGTTCAGATCGGGATTCACCCCTCCACTTT; CDR3aa: CASSDRDSPLHF
j_gene: TRBJ1-1; d_gene: NA; abundance: NA; v_gene: TRBV19; len: 15; CDR3nt: TGTGCCAGTAGTATCCTGGGCACAGTGAACACTGAAGCTTTCTTT; CDR3aa: CASSILGTVNTEAFF
j_gene: TRBJ1-4; d_gene: NA; abundance: NA; v_gene: TRBV5-8; len: 14; CDR3nt: TGTGCCAGCAGCTCGCCGGGAAGCGCCGAAAAACTGTTTTTT; CDR3aa: CASSSPGSAEKLFF